This T cell receptor beta chain appears in the sequencing data of a study of shared clonotypes between healthy human individuals. V lost 7 bases, J lost 2 bases, and 17 bases lay in between. CDR1 is MNHNS and CDR2 is SASEGT in the germline V gene. CDR3 length: 15 residues. In the study's own analysis: From ImmunoSEQ came sequences covering only the junction and carrying no quality scores, so filtering differed. Assay used: immunoSEQ multiplex PCR; TCRdb lists only in-frame clones, some missing. That table gives V, J and clone size, and the DNA gave D and trimming. Of fewer than 1.6 million clones listed, around 98.5% are singletons. A note on this clone: Its target is unknown.

General study findings and limits: How much donors shared clonotypes was expected to be affected by sequencing depth.

V and J are TRBV6-1 and TRBJ2-5; D is uncertain. This clonotype was sampled from a man aged 30 to 45 in good health. Input material: naive CD4+ T cells sorted from blood. Subset of the sample: CD45RA+ positively selected. In DNA form, the CDR3 reads TGTGCCAGCAAGGGCCCAAAAATCCGACAAGAGACCCAGTACTTC. This encodes CASKGPKIRQETQYF.